This TCR beta chain was identified in a study of human T cells and chemical hapten exposure. This clonotype turned up a few times. Its antigen is still unknown. Via MiXCR, TCRdb re-called the RACE reads, giving one row per CDR3 protein. The data contain over 300,000 distinct CDR3 sequences, less than 6.5% of them singletons. The time point was: pre-sensitization, week 0. Stated treatment: therapeutic diphenylcyclopropenone sensitization with weekly scalp DPC. Someone pulled total RNA out of unfractionated whole blood. General observations from the study: Each of the donors had alopecia, so their immune responses may not resemble those of healthy people.

CDR3 length: 12 residues. Trimming took off 4 bases at V and 0 bases at J, with 6 bases between the two ends. CDR1 and CDR2 from the germline V gene are GTSNPN and SVGIG (reference sequence). This TCR was sampled from a woman aged 50 to 65 with alopecia areata. Some clones in this sample may be carry-over from other donors' samples. This sample comprised whole blood, obtained in connection with sensitization to the hapten diphenylcyclopropenone (DPC). The chain links TRBV30 to TRBJ1-1; D uncertain. The CDR3: CAWIQMNTEAFF. CDR3 bases: TGTGCCTGGATACAAATGAACACTGAAGCTTTCTTT.